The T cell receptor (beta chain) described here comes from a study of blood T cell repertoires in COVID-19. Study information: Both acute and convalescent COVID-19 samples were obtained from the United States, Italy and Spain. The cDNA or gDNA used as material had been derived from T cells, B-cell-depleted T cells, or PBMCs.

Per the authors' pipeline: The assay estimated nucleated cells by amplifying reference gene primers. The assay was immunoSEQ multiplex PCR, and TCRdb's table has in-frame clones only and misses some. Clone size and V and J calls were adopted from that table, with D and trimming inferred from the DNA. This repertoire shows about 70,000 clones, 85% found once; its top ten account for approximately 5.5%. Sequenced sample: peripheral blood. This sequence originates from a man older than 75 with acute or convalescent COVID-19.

As DNA, the CDR3 is TGTGCCAGCTCACATGTGGCGGAAGCCAAAAACATTCAGTACTTC. Encoded protein: CASSHVAEAKNIQYF. The V call is TRBV18, the J call TRBJ2-4; D remains unclear. V was shortened by 4 bases and J by 0 bases, with 10 bases between the two germline ends. The CDR3 contains 15 residues. Germline CDR1 KGHSH, CDR2 LQKENI.